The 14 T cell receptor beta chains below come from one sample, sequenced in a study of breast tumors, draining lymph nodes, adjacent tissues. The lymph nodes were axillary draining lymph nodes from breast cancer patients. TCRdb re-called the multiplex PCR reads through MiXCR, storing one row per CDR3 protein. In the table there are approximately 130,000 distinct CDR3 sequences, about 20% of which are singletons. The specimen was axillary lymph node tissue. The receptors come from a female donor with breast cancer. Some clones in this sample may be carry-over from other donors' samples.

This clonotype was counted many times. For the CDR3, the DNA is TGTGCCAGCAGCCTGACGACAAACCAGCAGTACTTC. The encoded protein is CASSLTTNQQYF. The rearrangement uses TRBV11-2 and TRBJ2-7, with unresolved D. There are 12 residues in the CDR3. Between the trimmed V and J ends, which lost 5 bases and 8 bases, there was a span of 13 bases. In germline, CDR1 is SGHAT, CDR2 FQNNGV.

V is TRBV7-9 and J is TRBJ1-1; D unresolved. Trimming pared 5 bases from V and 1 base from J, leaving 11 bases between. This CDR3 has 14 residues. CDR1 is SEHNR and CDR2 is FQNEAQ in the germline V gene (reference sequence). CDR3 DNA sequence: TGTGCCAGCAGCCCGTGGGCCTCGAACACTGAAGCTTTCTTT. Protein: CASSPWASNTEAFF. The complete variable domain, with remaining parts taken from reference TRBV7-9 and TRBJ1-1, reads DTGVSQNPRHKITKRGQNVTFRCDPISEHNRLYWYRQTLGQGPEFLTYFQNEAQLEKSRLLSDRFSAERPKGSFSTLEIQRTEQGDSAMYLCASSPWASNTEAFFGQGTRLTVV.

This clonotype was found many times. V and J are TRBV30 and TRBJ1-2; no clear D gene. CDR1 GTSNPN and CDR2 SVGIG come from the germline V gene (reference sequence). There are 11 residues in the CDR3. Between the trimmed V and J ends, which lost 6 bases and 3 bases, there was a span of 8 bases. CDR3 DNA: TGTGCCTGCCGCCCCTACTATGGCTACACCTTC. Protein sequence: CACRPYYGYTF.

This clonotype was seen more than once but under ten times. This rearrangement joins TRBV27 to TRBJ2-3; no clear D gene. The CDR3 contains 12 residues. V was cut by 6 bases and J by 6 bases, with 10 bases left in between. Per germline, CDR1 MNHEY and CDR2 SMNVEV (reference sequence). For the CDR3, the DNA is TGTGCCAGCAGCTCGGTTCGGGATACGCAGTATTTT. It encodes CASSSVRDTQYF.

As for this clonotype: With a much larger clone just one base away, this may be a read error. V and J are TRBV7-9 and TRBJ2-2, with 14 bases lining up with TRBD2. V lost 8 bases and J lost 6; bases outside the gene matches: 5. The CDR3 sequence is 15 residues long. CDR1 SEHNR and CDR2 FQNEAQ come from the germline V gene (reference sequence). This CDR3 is CASGTSGSVAGELFF. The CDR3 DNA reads TGTGCCAGCGGGACTAGCGGGAGTGTGGCCGGGGAGCTGTTTTTT.

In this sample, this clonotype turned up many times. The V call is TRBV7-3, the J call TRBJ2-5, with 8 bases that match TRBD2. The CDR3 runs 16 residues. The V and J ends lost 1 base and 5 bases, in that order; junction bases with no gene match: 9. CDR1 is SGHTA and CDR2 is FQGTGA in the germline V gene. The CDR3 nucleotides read TGTGCCAGCAGCTTAAGGGGACTAGGTGCGGGCGAGACCCAGTACTTC. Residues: CASSLRGLGAGETQYF.

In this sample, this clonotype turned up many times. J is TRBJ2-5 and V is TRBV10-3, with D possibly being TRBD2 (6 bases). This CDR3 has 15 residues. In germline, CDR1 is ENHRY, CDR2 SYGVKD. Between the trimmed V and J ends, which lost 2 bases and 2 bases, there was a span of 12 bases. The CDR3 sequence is CAISEISGGQETQYF. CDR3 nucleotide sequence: TGTGCCATCAGTGAGATTAGCGGAGGACAAGAGACCCAGTACTTC.

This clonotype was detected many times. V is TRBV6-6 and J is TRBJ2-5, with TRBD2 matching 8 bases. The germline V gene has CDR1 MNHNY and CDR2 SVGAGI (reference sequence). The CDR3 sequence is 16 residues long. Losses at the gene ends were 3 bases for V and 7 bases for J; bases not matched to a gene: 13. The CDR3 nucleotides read TGTGCCAGCAGTTATCCTCGTTCGGGGGGGACTTGGACCCAGTACTTC. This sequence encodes CASSYPRSGGTWTQYF.

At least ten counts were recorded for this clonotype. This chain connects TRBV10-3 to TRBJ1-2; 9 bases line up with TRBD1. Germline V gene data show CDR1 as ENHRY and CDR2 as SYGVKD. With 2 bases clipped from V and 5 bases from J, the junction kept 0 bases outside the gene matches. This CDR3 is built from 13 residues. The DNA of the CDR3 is TGTGCCATCAGTGAGGGACAGGGGTATGGCTACACCTTC. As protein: CAISEGQGYGYTF.

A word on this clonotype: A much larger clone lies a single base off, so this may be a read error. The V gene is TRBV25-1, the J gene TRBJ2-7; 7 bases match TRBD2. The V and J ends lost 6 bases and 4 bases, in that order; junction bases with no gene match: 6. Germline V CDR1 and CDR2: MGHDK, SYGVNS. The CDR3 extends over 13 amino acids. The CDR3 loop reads CASRAWGGYEQYF. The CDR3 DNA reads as TGTGCCAGCAGGGCCTGGGGGGGTTACGAGCAGTACTTC.

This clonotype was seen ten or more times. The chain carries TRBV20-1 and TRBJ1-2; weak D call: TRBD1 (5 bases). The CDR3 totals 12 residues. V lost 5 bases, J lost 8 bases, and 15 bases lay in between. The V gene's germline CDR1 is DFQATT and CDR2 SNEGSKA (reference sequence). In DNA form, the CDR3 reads TGCAGTGCTGGGACGACTGGATCCGGCTACACCTTC. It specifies CSAGTTGSGYTF.

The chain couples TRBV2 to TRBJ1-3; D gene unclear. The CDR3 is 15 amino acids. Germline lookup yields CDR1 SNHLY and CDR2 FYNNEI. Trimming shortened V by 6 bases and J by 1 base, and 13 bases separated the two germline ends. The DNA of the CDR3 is TGTGCCAGCAGGTATGAGCCAGAGTCTGGAAACACCATATATTTT. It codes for CASRYEPESGNTIYF. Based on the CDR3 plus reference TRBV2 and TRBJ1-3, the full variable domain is EPEVTQTPSHQVTQMGQEVILRCVPISNHLYFYWYRQILGQKVEFLVSFYNNEISEKSEIFDDQFSVERPDGSNFTLKIRSTKLEDSAMYFCASRYEPESGNTIYFGEGSWLTVV.

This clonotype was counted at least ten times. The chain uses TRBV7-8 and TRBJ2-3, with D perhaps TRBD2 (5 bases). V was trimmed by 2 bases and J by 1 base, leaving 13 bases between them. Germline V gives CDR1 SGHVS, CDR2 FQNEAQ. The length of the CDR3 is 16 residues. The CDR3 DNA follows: TGTGCCAGCAGCTTATATCCGGGAACCGGCACAGATACGCAGTATTTT. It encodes CASSLYPGTGTDTQYF.

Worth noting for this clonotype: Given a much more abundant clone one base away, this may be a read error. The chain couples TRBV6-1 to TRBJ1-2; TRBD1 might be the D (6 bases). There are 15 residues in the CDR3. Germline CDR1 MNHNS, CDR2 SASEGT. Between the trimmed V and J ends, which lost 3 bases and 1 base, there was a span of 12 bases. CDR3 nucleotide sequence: TGTGCCAGCAGTGATCAACAGGGATATAACTATGGCTACACCTTC. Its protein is CASSDQQGYNYGYTF.